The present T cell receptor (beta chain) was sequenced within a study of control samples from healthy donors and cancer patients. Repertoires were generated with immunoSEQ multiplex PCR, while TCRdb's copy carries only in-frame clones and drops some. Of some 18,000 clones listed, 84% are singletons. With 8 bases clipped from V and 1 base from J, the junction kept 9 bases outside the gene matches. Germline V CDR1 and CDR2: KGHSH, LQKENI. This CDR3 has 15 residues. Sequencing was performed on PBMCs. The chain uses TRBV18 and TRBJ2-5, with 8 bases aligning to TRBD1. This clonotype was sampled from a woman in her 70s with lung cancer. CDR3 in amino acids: CASAKVGTGQETQYF. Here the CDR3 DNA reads TGTGCCAGCGCCAAAGTAGGGACAGGCCAAGAGACCCAGTACTTC.